The 32 T cell receptor beta chains below were found in one sample sequenced in a study of shared clonotypes between healthy human individuals. TCRdb's table, derived via immunoSEQ multiplex PCR, lists solely in-frame clones and lacks some. Altogether around 990,000 clones are present, about 72% being singletons, with the ten largest covering 0.89%. Source material: memory CD4+ T cells from PBMCs. Subset described: CD45RA-negative fraction. All receptors derive from a man younger than 30 in good health. Some clones in this sample may be carry-over from other donors' samples.

This chain links TRBV29-1 with TRBJ2-3; the match to TRBD2 covers 16 bases. Germline CDR1 is SQVTM and CDR2 is ANQGSEA. Unmatched junction bases numbered 13, after V lost 1 base and J lost 9 bases. The CDR3 loop spans 18 amino acids. CDR3 region: CSVEGVSGLAGGGQTQYF. For the CDR3, the DNA is TGCAGCGTTGAAGGCGTCTCGGGACTAGCGGGAGGGGGGCAGACGCAGTATTTT.

This chain links TRBV7-8 with TRBJ1-5; no clear D. The CDR3 loop spans 17 amino acids. Germline V lookup: CDR1 SGHVS, CDR2 FQNEAQ. V dropped 5 bases and J dropped 0 bases, with 17 bases sitting between them. CDR3 DNA sequence: TGTGCCAGCAGCCCTAGGGAGAGAACACTTAGCAATCAGCCCCAGCATTTT. This encodes CASSPRERTLSNQPQHF. The full variable domain, rest sourced from reference TRBV7-8 and TRBJ1-5, is GAGVSQSPRYKVAKRGQDVALRCDPISGHVSLFWYQQALGQGPEFLTYFQNEAQLDKSGLPSDRFFAERPEGSVSTLKIQRTQQEDSAVYLCASSPRERTLSNQPQHFGDGTRLSIL.

This clone showed up just a few times. Additional DNA sequences in this sample encode the identical CDR3. V gene TRBV30 combines with J gene TRBJ1-1; no firm D call. The CDR3 runs to 13 residues. Trimming shortened V by 0 bases and J by 5 bases, and 10 bases separated the two germline ends. Germline V gives CDR1 GTSNPN, CDR2 SVGIG (reference sequence). DNA of the CDR3: TGTGCCTGGAGTGTAACGGGGAGGACTGAAGCTTTCTTT. It codes for CAWSVTGRTEAFF.

This rearrangement joins TRBV6-6 to TRBJ2-7; D gene ambiguous. Germline-derived CDR1 and CDR2 are MNHNY and SVGAGI (reference sequence). The CDR3 runs to 13 residues. The germline V and J ends were trimmed by 6 bases and 6 bases, with 15 bases remaining between them. CDR3 nucleotide sequence: TGTGCCAGCAGCTTCGCACTCTATGGCGAGCAGTACTTC. It yields the protein CASSFALYGEQYF.

This rearrangement joins TRBV5-4 to TRBJ2-2; D perhaps matches TRBD1 (6 bases). The V gene's germline CDR1 is SGHNT and CDR2 YYREEE (reference sequence). This CDR3 has 13 amino acids. V was cut by 4 bases and J by 5 bases, with 9 bases left in between. The CDR3 spells CASSDQGTGELFF. The CDR3 DNA follows: TGTGCCAGCAGCGACCAGGGGACCGGGGAGCTGTTTTTT.

The chain uses TRBV4-1 and TRBJ2-7, with no clear D. The CDR3 sequence is 13 residues long. The V end lost 0 bases, the J end lost 7 bases, and 10 bases lay between the germline ends. Germline values: CDR1 MGHRA, CDR2 YSYEKL. Here the CDR3 DNA reads TGCGCCAGCAGCCAAGATTTCGGAAGGGAGCAGTACTTC. It is translated as CASSQDFGREQYF.

CDR3 amino acids: CAVGQGEGPQHF. CDR3 in DNA: TGTGCCGTAGGTCAGGGCGAGGGGCCCCAGCATTTT. The gene calls are TRBV15 and TRBJ1-5; the D gene is possibly TRBD1 (5 bases). This CDR3 has 12 residues. CDR1 LNHNV and CDR2 YYDKDF come from the germline V gene (reference sequence). Between the trimmed V and J ends, which lost 11 bases and 9 bases, there was a span of 17 bases.

The J gene is TRBJ2-7, the V gene TRBV7-8, with 7 bases aligning to TRBD2. Germline loops: CDR1 SGHVS, CDR2 FQNEAQ. J gave up 1 base and V 8 bases, and 5 bases lay outside the gene matches. The CDR3 contains 13 residues. This CDR3 reads CASGGLGSYEQYF. CDR3 in DNA: TGTGCCAGCGGAGGACTAGGGTCCTACGAGCAGTACTTC.

This chain uses TRBV30 with TRBJ2-5; perhaps TRBD2 as D (5 bases). CDR1 and CDR2 (germline): GTSNPN, SVGIG (reference sequence). V lost 6 bases and J lost 0, with 8 bases in between. CDR3 length: 12 residues. CDR3 in DNA: TGTGCCTGCTCGGACTACCAAGAGACCCAGTACTTC. Translated, it gives CACSDYQETQYF. The whole variable domain, filled in from reference TRBV30 and TRBJ2-5, reads SQTIHQWPATLVQPVGSPLSLECTVEGTSNPNLYWYRQAAGRGLQLLFYSVGIGQISSEVPQNLSASRPQDRQFILSSKKLLLSDSGFYLCACSDYQETQYFGPGTRLLVL.

The CDR3 sequence: CASSLNDRRETQYF. CDR3 nucleotides: TGCGCCAGCAGCTTGAATGACAGAAGGGAGACCCAGTACTTC. V gene TRBV5-1 combines with J gene TRBJ2-5, with D tentatively TRBD1 (5 bases). CDR1 and CDR2 (germline): SGHRS, YFSETQ. Trimming left V 1 base short and J 5 bases short, with 12 bases between. The length of the CDR3 is 14 residues.

V usage is TRBV11-1 and J usage is TRBJ2-7, with a weak D call TRBD2 (5 bases). Trimming stripped 2 bases from V and 7 bases from J, with 15 bases between. The CDR3 totals 14 residues. Germline CDR1 is SGHAT and CDR2 is FQDESV (reference sequence). For the CDR3, the DNA is TGTGCCAGCAGCTTACCCGGGGTGGGTGAAGAGCAGTACTTC. Translating it yields CASSLPGVGEEQYF. The full variable domain, its missing parts supplied by reference TRBV11-1 and TRBJ2-7, is EAEVAQSPRYKITEKSQAVAFWCDPISGHATLYWYRQILGQGPELLVQFQDESVVDDSQLPKDRFSAERLKGVDSTLKIQPAELGDSAMYLCASSLPGVGEEQYFGPGTRLTVT.

The chain joins TRBV28 to TRBJ2-7, with D perhaps TRBD2 (5 bases). The CDR3 consists of 14 residues. Between the trimmed V and J ends, which lost 2 bases and 3 bases, there was a span of 11 bases. CDR1 is MDHEN and CDR2 is SYDVKM in the germline V gene. The CDR3 DNA sequence: TGTGCCAGCAGTTTACGCCCCGACTACTACGAGCAGTACTTC. Its translation: CASSLRPDYYEQYF.

The chain uses TRBV7-2 and TRBJ2-3; D uncertain. The CDR3 sequence is 13 residues long. The V gene lost 5 bases and the J gene lost 5 bases, with 11 bases spanning the gap. Germline V gene data show CDR1 as SGHTA and CDR2 as FQGNSA. The CDR3 protein is CASSTSPGDTQYF. CDR3 nucleotides: TGTGCCAGCAGCACGTCCCCGGGAGATACGCAGTATTTT. Combining the CDR3 with reference TRBV7-2 and TRBJ2-3 gives the whole variable domain GAGVSQSPSNKVTEKGKDVELRCDPISGHTALYWYRQSLGQGLEFLIYFQGNSAPDKSGLPSDRFSAERTGGSVSTLTIQRTQQEDSAVYLCASSTSPGDTQYFGPGTRLTVL.

The chain employs TRBV7-9 and TRBJ1-4; 11 positions match TRBD1. This CDR3 comprises 16 residues. Trimming cost V 5 bases and J 8 bases; bases outside gene matches: 10. CDR1 and CDR2 (germline): SEHNR, FQNEAQ (reference sequence). CDR3 sequence: CASSPEKRTGGEKLFF. The DNA of the CDR3 is TGTGCCAGCAGCCCCGAAAAGAGGACAGGGGGCGAAAAACTGTTTTTT. Full variable domain (remainder filled in from reference TRBV7-9 and TRBJ1-4): DTGVSQNPRHKITKRGQNVTFRCDPISEHNRLYWYRQTLGQGPEFLTYFQNEAQLEKSRLLSDRFSAERPKGSFSTLEIQRTEQGDSAMYLCASSPEKRTGGEKLFFGSGTQLSVL.

The chain carries TRBV11-2 and TRBJ1-1; maybe TRBD1 (6 bases). Trimming stripped 4 bases from V and 0 bases from J, with 18 bases between. Looked up from germline, CDR1 is SGHAT and CDR2 is FQNNGV. The CDR3 is made up of 17 amino acids. The CDR3 loop reads CASSSPFSGGVNTEAFF. The CDR3 DNA sequence: TGTGCCAGCAGCTCCCCCTTTTCCGGGGGCGTGAACACTGAAGCTTTCTTT.

CDR3 residues: CASSLSTSGPLEQFF. The CDR3, as DNA: TGTGCCAGCAGCTTATCCACTAGCGGCCCTCTTGAGCAGTTCTTC. The genes are TRBV7-9 and TRBJ2-1; 8 bases map to TRBD2. In germline, CDR1 is SEHNR, CDR2 FQNEAQ (reference sequence). This CDR3 contains 15 residues. V gave up 2 bases and J gave up 9 bases; unmatched junction bases: 9.

The gene calls are TRBV5-4 and TRBJ2-1; 7 nucleotides align to TRBD2. J was trimmed by 4 bases and V by 0 bases; bases with no gene match: 7. The CDR3 sequence is 16 residues long. Germline V gene data show CDR1 as SGHNT and CDR2 as YYREEE (reference sequence). The CDR3 loop is CASSLAAQRGYNEQFF. The CDR3 nucleotides read TGTGCCAGCAGCTTGGCGGCCCAGCGGGGTTACAATGAGCAGTTCTTC.

This sequence joins TRBV5-4 and TRBJ1-1; D possibly corresponds to TRBD1 (5 bases). Germline V gene sequence: CDR1 SGHNT, CDR2 YYREEE (reference sequence). This CDR3 comprises 15 residues. Deletions cut 4 bases from V and 4 bases from J, with 17 bases between. CDR3 amino acids: CASSPLSVRATEAFF. The CDR3 DNA reads as TGTGCCAGCAGCCCGCTTAGTGTCAGGGCCACTGAAGCTTTCTTT.

About this clone: The sample has other DNA sequences that encode this CDR3 too. V gene TRBV2 combines with J gene TRBJ2-3; weak D call: TRBD2 (5 bases). CDR1 and CDR2 (germline): SNHLY, FYNNEI. Trimming pared 3 bases from V and 3 bases from J, leaving 7 bases between. The CDR3 is made up of 13 amino acids. The CDR3 reads CASSDEGTDTQYF. The CDR3 nucleotides read TGTGCCAGCAGTGACGAGGGAACAGATACGCAGTATTTT.

The rearrangement joins TRBV27 to TRBJ1-3, with D perhaps TRBD1 (5 bases). This CDR3 comprises 15 residues. Germline values: CDR1 MNHEY, CDR2 SMNVEV (reference sequence). Trimming pared 4 bases from V and 0 bases from J, leaving 10 bases between. CDR3 nucleotides: TGTGCCAGCAGTTCCAGGGCAGTCTCTGGAAACACCATATATTTT. As protein: CASSSRAVSGNTIYF.

The chain joins TRBV9 to TRBJ2-5, with 8 bases aligning to TRBD2. The junction had 9 bases not matched to a gene; V was cut back by 3 bases and J by 5 bases. The CDR3 contains 15 residues. In germline, CDR1 is SGDLS, CDR2 YYNGEE. The CDR3 protein is CASSAGGGRRETQYF. CDR3 nucleotides: TGTGCCAGCAGCGCTGGGGGCGGGAGGAGGGAGACCCAGTACTTC.

This CDR3 reads CAISEGQGSNGELFF. The CDR3 region has the DNA TGTGCCATCAGTGAGGGACAGGGGTCGAACGGGGAGCTGTTTTTT. The V and J genes are TRBV10-3 and TRBJ2-2, with TRBD1 matching over 9 bases. The ends lost 2 bases at V and 7 bases at J; junction bases unmatched: 5. In germline, CDR1 is ENHRY, CDR2 SYGVKD. The CDR3 consists of 15 residues.

The V call is TRBV7-7, the J call TRBJ2-5, with 10 bases fitting TRBD1. Germline V gene sequence: CDR1 SSHAT, CDR2 FNYEAQ (reference sequence). V lost 6 bases and J lost 5; bases outside the gene matches: 9. The CDR3 extends over 15 amino acids. CDR3 loop: CASSPDRGHGETQYF. Here the CDR3 DNA reads TGTGCCAGCAGTCCCGACAGGGGGCATGGGGAGACCCAGTACTTC.

V and J are TRBV7-2 and TRBJ1-1, with TRBD1 identical over 8 bases. Germline CDR1 SGHTA, CDR2 FQGNSA. Trimming removed 5 bases from V and 5 bases from J; junction bases left unmatched: 10. The CDR3 has 15 residues. In nucleotides, the CDR3 is TGTGCCAGCAGCGCGTTTCAGGGGGCCCGGACTGAAGCTTTCTTT. Protein sequence: CASSAFQGARTEAFF.

Turning to this clone: In the same sample, other DNA sequences code for this CDR3. The CDR3: CASSLTRGTDTQYF. DNA of the CDR3: TGTGCCAGCAGCCTGACTAGGGGGACAGATACGCAGTATTTT. The V call is TRBV2, the J call TRBJ2-3; D may match TRBD1 or TRBD2 (6 bases each). CDR3 length equals 14 residues. Germline loops: CDR1 SNHLY, CDR2 FYNNEI. The V end lost 6 bases, the J end lost 3 bases, and 13 bases lay between the germline ends.

The chain carries TRBV5-1 and TRBJ1-5, with no clear D. This CDR3 spans 16 amino acids. CDR1 is SGHRS and CDR2 is YFSETQ in the germline V gene. V gave up 4 bases and J gave up 1 base, with 15 bases separating them. The CDR3: CASSPPPGPSNQPQHF. CDR3 in DNA: TGCGCCAGCAGCCCTCCTCCGGGTCCGAGCAATCAGCCCCAGCATTTT.

The chain links TRBV4-1 to TRBJ1-4; 10 bases line up with TRBD1. J gave up 5 bases and V 1 base, and 4 bases lay outside the gene matches. This CDR3 is built from 16 residues. Germline V CDR1 and CDR2: MGHRA, YSYEKL. CDR3 bases: TGCGCCAGCAGCCAAGCGGGGGGACAGGGGAATGAAAAACTGTTTTTT. This codes for CASSQAGGQGNEKLFF.

About this clone itself: The identical CDR3 is also encoded by other nucleotide sequences in the sample. The CDR3 DNA reads as TGTGCCAGCAGTTACAGCCGGGGGAACACTGAAGCTTTCTTT. It encodes CASSYSRGNTEAFF. The chain recombines TRBV6-5 with TRBJ1-1, with D unclear. The germline V and J ends were trimmed by 2 bases and 1 base, with 8 bases remaining between them. The CDR3 has 14 amino acids. Looked up from germline, CDR1 is MNHEY and CDR2 is SVGAGI.

This chain connects TRBV19 to TRBJ2-7; TRBD1 aligns across 7 bases. The CDR3 is 14 residues long. Germline CDR1 and CDR2: LNHDA and SQIVND (reference sequence). Losses at the gene ends were 9 bases for V and 4 bases for J; bases not matched to a gene: 12. The DNA of the CDR3 is TGTGCCAGCAGAGCCCAAGACAGGGTATACGAGCAGTACTTC. As protein: CASRAQDRVYEQYF. Variable domain in full (rest from reference TRBV19 and TRBJ2-7): DGGITQSPKYLFRKEGQNVTLSCEQNLNHDAMYWYRQDPGQGLRLIYYSQIVNDFQKGDIAEGYSVSREKKESFPLTVTSAQKNPTAFYLCASRAQDRVYEQYFGPGTRLTVT.

This chain joins TRBV30 and TRBJ2-7, with D hard to call. Looked up from germline, CDR1 is GTSNPN and CDR2 is SVGIG (reference sequence). The CDR3 has 13 amino acids. Trimming took 1 base from V and 0 from J, leaving 7 bases between them. CDR3 loop: CAWSGGLSYEQYF. The CDR3 nucleotides read TGTGCCTGGAGTGGTGGCCTCTCCTACGAGCAGTACTTC.

V and J are TRBV2 and TRBJ1-1; no definite D call. The CDR3 is 14 amino acids. Trimming pared 5 bases from V and 6 bases from J, leaving 16 bases between. The germline V gene encodes CDR1 SNHLY and CDR2 FYNNEI. CDR3 sequence: CASSWIRTGAEAFF. The CDR3 coding sequence is TGTGCCAGCAGTTGGATCCGGACGGGAGCTGAAGCTTTCTTT.

This clone occurred a few times. The chain carries TRBV19 and TRBJ1-1; a possible D gene is TRBD1 (5 bases). Trimming stripped 4 bases from V and 4 bases from J, with 10 bases between. The CDR3 loop spans 13 amino acids. Per the germline V gene, CDR1 is LNHDA and CDR2 is SQIVND (reference sequence). The CDR3 coding sequence is TGTGCCAGTAGTAACGGGGGTGGCACTGAAGCTTTCTTT. Translation gives CASSNGGGTEAFF.